Listed below are T cell receptor beta chains from one sample, sequenced in a study of T cells in Graves' hyperthyroidism and ophthalmopathy. TCRdb itself ran the multiplex PCR reads through MiXCR, one entry per CDR3 protein. Found here are 300,000 to 450,000 distinct CDR3 sequences, roughly 25% of them singletons; the top ten hold around four fifths. Sequenced input: blood. The source of these receptors is a man in his fifties with Graves' hyperthyroidism. The CDR3 runs from the conserved cysteine through the conserved F or W. D genes are given only for firm matches. The size of a clone is reported for some rows only, either as once, few or many, or as a class for expanded clones.

CDR3 protein: CANNGRATDTQYF; CDR3 DNA: TGTGCCAACAACGGGCGGGCCACAGATACGCAGTATTTT; J gene: TRBJ2-3; clone size: .; V gene: TRBV12-3/TRBV12-4; D gene: .
CDR3 protein: CSVEDISRYNEQFF; CDR3 DNA: TGCAGCGTTGAAGATATTAGCAGGTACAATGAGCAGTTCTTC; J gene: TRBJ2-1; clone size: .; V gene: TRBV29-1; D gene: .
CDR3 protein: CASSTLWSTIYF; CDR3 DNA: TGTGCCAGCAGCACCTTGTGGAGCACCATATATTTT; J gene: TRBJ1-3; clone size: .; V gene: TRBV12-3/TRBV12-4; D gene: .
CDR3 protein: CATNHNDRVATEGFF; CDR3 DNA: TGTGCCACCAACCACAACGACAGGGTTGCGACTGAAGGTTTCTTT; J gene: TRBJ1-1; clone size: .; V gene: TRBV11-2; D gene: TRBD1
CDR3 protein: CASSEWREGHTDTQYF; CDR3 DNA: TGTGCCAGCAGTGAATGGCGGGAGGGCCACACAGATACGCAGTATTTT; J gene: TRBJ2-3; clone size: few; V gene: TRBV6-1; D gene: TRBD2
CDR3 protein: CASRGDRGRGTEAFF; CDR3 DNA: TGTGCCAGCAGGGGGGACAGGGGAAGAGGCACTGAAGCTTTCTTT; J gene: TRBJ1-1; clone size: many; V gene: TRBV2; D gene: TRBD1
CDR3 protein: CATSQTGVTGELFF; CDR3 DNA: TGTGCCACCTCACAAACAGGAGTCACCGGGGAGCTGTTTTTT; J gene: TRBJ2-2; clone size: .; V gene: TRBV24-1; D gene: .
CDR3 protein: CASSQGGVATDTQYF; CDR3 DNA: TGTGCCAGCAGCCAAGGAGGAGTCGCCACAGATACGCAGTATTTT; J gene: TRBJ2-3; clone size: .; V gene: TRBV4-2; D gene: .
CDR3 protein: CASSYGPQRENSYNEQFF; CDR3 DNA: TGTGCCAGCAGTTACGGTCCCCAGCGGGAGAATTCCTACAATGAGCAGTTCTTC; J gene: TRBJ2-1; clone size: few; V gene: TRBV6-5; D gene: TRBD2
CDR3 protein: CASSLPSATEGQFF; CDR3 DNA: TGTGCCAGCAGTTTACCTAGCGCCACTGAGGGGCAGTTCTTC; J gene: TRBJ2-1; clone size: few; V gene: TRBV12-3/TRBV12-4; D gene: .
CDR3 protein: CASSLSLAGGDTQYF; CDR3 DNA: TGTGCCAGCAGTTTGTCCCTAGCGGGAGGAGATACGCAGTATTTT; J gene: TRBJ2-3; clone size: few; V gene: TRBV28; D gene: TRBD2
CDR3 protein: CASSVVRPGELFF; CDR3 DNA: TGTGCCAGCAGTGTTGTCCGGCCCGGGGAGCTGTTTTTT; J gene: TRBJ2-2; clone size: few; V gene: TRBV2; D gene: .
CDR3 protein: CASSRDWGRQETQYF; CDR3 DNA: TGCGCCAGCAGCCGGGATTGGGGTCGCCAAGAGACCCAGTACTTC; J gene: TRBJ2-5; clone size: few; V gene: TRBV5-1; D gene: .
CDR3 protein: CASFDRESEPQHF; CDR3 DNA: TGCGCCAGCTTCGACAGGGAATCAGAGCCCCAGCATTTT; J gene: TRBJ1-5; clone size: .; V gene: TRBV5-1; D gene: TRBD1
CDR3 protein: CASRRSGGTNTEAFF; CDR3 DNA: TGTGCCAGCAGGCGATCAGGGGGCACGAACACTGAAGCTTTCTTT; J gene: TRBJ1-1; clone size: .; V gene: TRBV6-1; D gene: TRBD1
CDR3 protein: CASSQDIAGRGRWETQYF; CDR3 DNA: TGTGCCAGCAGCCAAGATATAGCCGGCAGGGGGCGCTGGGAGACCCAGTACTTC; J gene: TRBJ2-5; clone size: .; V gene: TRBV4-2; D gene: TRBD1
CDR3 protein: CASIPDRTRGETQYF; CDR3 DNA: TGTGCCAGCATACCGGACAGGACAAGGGGAGAGACCCAGTACTTC; J gene: TRBJ2-5; clone size: .; V gene: TRBV2; D gene: TRBD1
CDR3 protein: CASSSPGLDLAETQYF; CDR3 DNA: TGTGCCAGTAGCTCGCCGGGACTAGACCTCGCAGAGACCCAGTACTTC; J gene: TRBJ2-5; clone size: few; V gene: TRBV19; D gene: TRBD2
CDR3 protein: CASSQREGADPGELFF; CDR3 DNA: TGCGCCAGCAGCCAGCGGGAGGGAGCGGACCCCGGGGAGCTGTTTTTT; J gene: TRBJ2-2; clone size: .; V gene: TRBV4-1; D gene: TRBD2
CDR3 protein: CASSPSGRPVQYF; CDR3 DNA: TGTGCCAGCAGTCCTAGCGGGAGGCCCGTGCAGTACTTC; J gene: TRBJ2-7; clone size: many; V gene: TRBV12-3/TRBV12-4; D gene: TRBD2
CDR3 protein: CASSYTGSRYEQYF; CDR3 DNA: TGTGCCAGCAGCTACACAGGGAGTAGGTACGAGCAGTACTTC; J gene: TRBJ2-7; clone size: .; V gene: TRBV28; D gene: .
CDR3 protein: CASSLLEKVNTEAFF; CDR3 DNA: TGTGCCAGCAGCCTCCTCGAGAAGGTTAACACTGAAGCTTTCTTT; J gene: TRBJ1-1; clone size: .; V gene: TRBV7-8; D gene: .
CDR3 protein: CASSQDSRTFSSEQFF; CDR3 DNA: TGTGCCAGCAGCCAGGACTCCCGGACATTTTCTTCTGAGCAGTTCTTC; J gene: TRBJ2-1; clone size: many; V gene: TRBV3-1; D gene: .
CDR3 protein: CASSVDSTEAFF; CDR3 DNA: TGCGCCAGCAGCGTTGACAGCACTGAAGCTTTCTTT; J gene: TRBJ1-1; clone size: .; V gene: TRBV5-1; D gene: .
CDR3 protein: CASSPGTSGNQETQYF; CDR3 DNA: TGTGCCAGCAGCCCCGGGACTAGCGGAAACCAAGAGACCCAGTACTTC; J gene: TRBJ2-5; clone size: many; V gene: TRBV12-3/TRBV12-4; D gene: TRBD2
CDR3 protein: CSAMSGRDSYNEQFF; CDR3 DNA: TGCAGTGCTATGAGCGGGAGGGATTCCTACAATGAGCAGTTCTTC; J gene: TRBJ2-1; clone size: few; V gene: TRBV20-1; D gene: TRBD2
CDR3 protein: CASSEGSSGRAVKFF; CDR3 DNA: TGTGCCAGCAGTGAAGGGTCTAGCGGGAGGGCCGTCAAGTTCTTC; J gene: TRBJ2-1; clone size: few; V gene: TRBV6-1; D gene: TRBD2
CDR3 protein: CASNPGGMGQETQYF; CDR3 DNA: TGCGCCAGCAACCCCGGGGGGATGGGCCAAGAGACCCAGTACTTC; J gene: TRBJ2-5; clone size: .; V gene: TRBV5-1; D gene: TRBD2
CDR3 protein: CASRAFRETGELFF; CDR3 DNA: TGTGCCAGCCGCGCTTTTCGGGAAACCGGGGAGCTGTTTTTT; J gene: TRBJ2-2; clone size: few; V gene: TRBV27; D gene: .